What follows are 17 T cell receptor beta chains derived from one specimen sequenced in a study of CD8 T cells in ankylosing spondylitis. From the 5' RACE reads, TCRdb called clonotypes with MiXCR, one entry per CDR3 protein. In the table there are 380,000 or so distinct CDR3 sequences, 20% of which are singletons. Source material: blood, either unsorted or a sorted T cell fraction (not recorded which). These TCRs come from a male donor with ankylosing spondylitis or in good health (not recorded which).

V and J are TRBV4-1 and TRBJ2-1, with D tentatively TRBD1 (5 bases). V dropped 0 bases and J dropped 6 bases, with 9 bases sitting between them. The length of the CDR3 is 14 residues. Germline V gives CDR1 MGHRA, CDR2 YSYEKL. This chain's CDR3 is CASSQDWGVNEQFF. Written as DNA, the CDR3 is TGCGCCAGCAGCCAAGATTGGGGCGTCAATGAGCAGTTCTTC.

For the CDR3, the DNA is TGTGCCAGCAGTTTAGGTGGGTCTGGCAATGAGCAGTTCTTC. This gives the protein CASSLGGSGNEQFF. The chain couples TRBV12-3 or TRBV12-4 to TRBJ2-1, with D uncertain. The germline V and J ends were trimmed by 1 base and 6 bases, with 10 bases remaining between them. This CDR3 contains 14 residues.

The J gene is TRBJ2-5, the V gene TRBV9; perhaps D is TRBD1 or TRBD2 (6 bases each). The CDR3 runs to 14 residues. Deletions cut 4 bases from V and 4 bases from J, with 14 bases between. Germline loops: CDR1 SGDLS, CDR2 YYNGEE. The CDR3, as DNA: TGTGCCAGCAGCACCGGAGGGGGGTTAGAGACCCAGTACTTC. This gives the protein CASSTGGGLETQYF.

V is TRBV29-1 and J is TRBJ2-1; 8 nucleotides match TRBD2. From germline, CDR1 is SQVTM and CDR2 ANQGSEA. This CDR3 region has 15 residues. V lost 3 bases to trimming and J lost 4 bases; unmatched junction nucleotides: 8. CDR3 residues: CSVDTAGVLYNEQFF. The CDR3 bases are TGCAGCGTTGATACAGCGGGGGTCCTATACAATGAGCAGTTCTTC.

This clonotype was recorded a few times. CDR3 region: CASSHPWGEGTYEQYF. The CDR3 DNA sequence: TGTGCCAGCAGCCACCCCTGGGGGGAGGGAACCTACGAGCAGTACTTC. The chain is built from TRBV7-9 and TRBJ2-7; 7 positions match TRBD2. The CDR3 length is 16 residues. Germline CDR1 is SEHNR and CDR2 is FQNEAQ (reference sequence). V shed 5 bases and J 2 bases; nucleotides not matched to a gene: 12. Full variable domain (outside the CDR3, taken from reference TRBV7-9 and TRBJ2-7): DTGVSQNPRHKITKRGQNVTFRCDPISEHNRLYWYRQTLGQGPEFLTYFQNEAQLEKSRLLSDRFSAERPKGSFSTLEIQRTEQGDSAMYLCASSHPWGEGTYEQYFGPGTRLTVT.

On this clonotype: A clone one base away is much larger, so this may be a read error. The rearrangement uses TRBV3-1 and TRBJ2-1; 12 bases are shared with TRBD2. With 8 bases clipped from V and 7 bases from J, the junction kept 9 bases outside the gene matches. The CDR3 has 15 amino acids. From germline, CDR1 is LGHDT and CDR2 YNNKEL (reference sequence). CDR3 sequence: CASCRTSGGKNEQFF. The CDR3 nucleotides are TGTGCCAGCTGCCGAACTAGCGGGGGGAAAAATGAGCAGTTCTTC.

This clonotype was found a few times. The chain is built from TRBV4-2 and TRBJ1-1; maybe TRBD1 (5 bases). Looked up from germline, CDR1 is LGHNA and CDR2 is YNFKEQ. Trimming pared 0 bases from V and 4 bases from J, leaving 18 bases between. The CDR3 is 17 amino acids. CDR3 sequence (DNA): TGTGCCAGCAGCCAAGAATTGTTGGGCAGGGTAAGCACTGAAGCTTTCTTT. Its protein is CASSQELLGRVSTEAFF.

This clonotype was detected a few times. CDR3 nucleotides: TGTGCCAGCAGTTGGCAGGCCTACTACGAGCAGTACTTC. Residues: CASSWQAYYEQYF. The rearrangement uses TRBV12-3 or TRBV12-4 and TRBJ2-7; D not resolved. Trimming took off 4 bases at V and 3 bases at J, with 10 bases between the two ends. CDR3 length equals 13 residues.

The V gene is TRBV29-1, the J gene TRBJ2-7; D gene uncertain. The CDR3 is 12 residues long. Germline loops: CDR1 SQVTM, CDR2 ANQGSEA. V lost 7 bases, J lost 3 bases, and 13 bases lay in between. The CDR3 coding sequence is TGCAGCGCCCTGGCTGAAAACTACGAGCAGTACTTC. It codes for CSALAENYEQYF.

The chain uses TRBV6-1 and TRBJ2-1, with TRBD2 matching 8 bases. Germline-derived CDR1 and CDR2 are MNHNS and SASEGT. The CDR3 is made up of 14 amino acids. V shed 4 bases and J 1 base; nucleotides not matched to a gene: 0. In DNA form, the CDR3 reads TGTGCCAGCAGTGGACTAGCGTCCTACAATGAGCAGTTCTTC. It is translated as CASSGLASYNEQFF.

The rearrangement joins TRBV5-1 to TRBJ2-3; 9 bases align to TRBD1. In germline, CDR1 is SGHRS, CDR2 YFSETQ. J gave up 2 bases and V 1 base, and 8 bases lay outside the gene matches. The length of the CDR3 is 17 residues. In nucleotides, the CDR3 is TGCGCCAGCAGCTTGAGTAACAGGGGGCAGATCACAGATACGCAGTATTTT. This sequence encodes CASSLSNRGQITDTQYF.

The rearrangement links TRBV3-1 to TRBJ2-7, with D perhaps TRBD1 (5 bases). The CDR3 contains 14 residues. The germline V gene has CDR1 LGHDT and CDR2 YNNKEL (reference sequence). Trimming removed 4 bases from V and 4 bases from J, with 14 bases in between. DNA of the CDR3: TGTGCCAGCAGCCGGACATTACCCGATTACGAGCAGTACTTC. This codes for CASSRTLPDYEQYF.

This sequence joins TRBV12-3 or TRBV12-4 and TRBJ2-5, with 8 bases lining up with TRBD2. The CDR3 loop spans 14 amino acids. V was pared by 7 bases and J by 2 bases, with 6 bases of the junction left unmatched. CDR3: CASNTGLAQETQYF. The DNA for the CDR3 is TGTGCCAGCAACACCGGACTAGCACAAGAGACCCAGTACTTC.

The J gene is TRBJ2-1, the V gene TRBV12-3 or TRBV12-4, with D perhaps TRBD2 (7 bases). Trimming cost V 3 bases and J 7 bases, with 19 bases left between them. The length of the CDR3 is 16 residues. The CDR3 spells CASSFGGATGLNEQFF. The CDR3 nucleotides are TGTGCCAGCAGTTTTGGGGGGGCCACCGGCCTAAATGAGCAGTTCTTC.

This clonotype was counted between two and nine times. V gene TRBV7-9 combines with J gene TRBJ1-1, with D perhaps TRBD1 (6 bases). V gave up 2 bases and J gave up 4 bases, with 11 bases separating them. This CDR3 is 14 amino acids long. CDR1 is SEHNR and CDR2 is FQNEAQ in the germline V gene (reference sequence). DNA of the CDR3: TGTGCCAGCAGCTTACAGGGGATAACCACTGAAGCTTTCTTT. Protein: CASSLQGITTEAFF.

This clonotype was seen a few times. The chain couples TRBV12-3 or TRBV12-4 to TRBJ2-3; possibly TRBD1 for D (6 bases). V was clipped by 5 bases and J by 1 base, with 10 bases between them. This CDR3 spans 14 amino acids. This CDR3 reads CASSIGGGTDTQYF. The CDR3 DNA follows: TGTGCCAGCAGTATAGGGGGAGGCACAGATACGCAGTATTTT.

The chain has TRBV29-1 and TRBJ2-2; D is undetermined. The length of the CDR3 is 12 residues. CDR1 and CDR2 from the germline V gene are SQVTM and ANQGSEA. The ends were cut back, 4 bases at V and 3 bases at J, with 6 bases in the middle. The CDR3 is CSVVSDTGELFF. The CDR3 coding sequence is TGCAGCGTTGTGAGCGACACCGGGGAGCTGTTTTTT.